The entry below describes one T cell receptor (beta chain). Its antigen is unidentified. Using 200 ng DNA, some 30,000 T cell genomes, the sorted-subset replicate PCRs were run. Libraries were prepared by immunoSEQ multiplex PCR; TCRdb keeps only in-frame clonotypes and omits some of them. The sample includes around 720,000 clones, 73% seen only once; the top ten take 1.5% to 2%. The data derive from a study of shared clonotypes between healthy human individuals. Across the study: In total, the donors were a couple of women and a few men aged 18 to 49. General study findings and limits: Non-shared clonotypes showed lower generation probabilities than clonotypes common to all four donors. Clonotype sharing among the donors was expected to vary with sequencing depth.

This CDR3 contains 15 residues. With 2 bases clipped from V and 6 bases from J, the junction kept 6 bases outside the gene matches. The germline V gene encodes CDR1 SQVTM and CDR2 ANQGSEA. The source material was memory CD4+ T cells sorted from blood. As for subset: CD45RA-negative fraction. This receptor was taken from a woman younger than 45 in good health. The rearrangement links TRBV29-1 to TRBJ2-3; 12 nucleotides agree with TRBD2. The CDR3 region has the DNA TGCAGCGTTGAACCTAGCGGGAGGGCCAGTGATACGCAGTATTTT. Translation: CSVEPSGRASDTQYF.